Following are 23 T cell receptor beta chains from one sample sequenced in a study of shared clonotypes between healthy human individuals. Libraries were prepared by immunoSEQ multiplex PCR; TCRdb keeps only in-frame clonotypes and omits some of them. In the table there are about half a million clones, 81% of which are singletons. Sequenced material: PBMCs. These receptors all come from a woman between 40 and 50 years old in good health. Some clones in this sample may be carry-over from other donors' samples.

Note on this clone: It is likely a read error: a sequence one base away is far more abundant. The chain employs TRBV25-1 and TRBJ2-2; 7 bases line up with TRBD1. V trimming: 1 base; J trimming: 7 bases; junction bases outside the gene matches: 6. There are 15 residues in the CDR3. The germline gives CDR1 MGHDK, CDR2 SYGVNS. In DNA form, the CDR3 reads TGTGCCAGCAGTGAATGTGACAGGGTGGACGGGGAGCTGTTTTTT. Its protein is CASSECDRVDGELFF.

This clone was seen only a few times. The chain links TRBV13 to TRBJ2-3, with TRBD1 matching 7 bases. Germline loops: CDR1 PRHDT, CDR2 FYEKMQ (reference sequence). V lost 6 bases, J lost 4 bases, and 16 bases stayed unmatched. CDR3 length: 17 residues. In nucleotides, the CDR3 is TGTGCCAGCAGTCCCACCAGGGGGAGACCTCGGGCAGATACGCAGTATTTT. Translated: CASSPTRGRPRADTQYF.

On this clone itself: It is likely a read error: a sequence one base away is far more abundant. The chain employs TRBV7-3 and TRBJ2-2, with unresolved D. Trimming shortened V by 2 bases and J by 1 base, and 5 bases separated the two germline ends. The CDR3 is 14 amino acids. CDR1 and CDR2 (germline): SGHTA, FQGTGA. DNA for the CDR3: TGTGCCAGCAGCTTACTGGGGAACACCGGGGAGCTGTTTTTT. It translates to CASSLLGNTGELFF.

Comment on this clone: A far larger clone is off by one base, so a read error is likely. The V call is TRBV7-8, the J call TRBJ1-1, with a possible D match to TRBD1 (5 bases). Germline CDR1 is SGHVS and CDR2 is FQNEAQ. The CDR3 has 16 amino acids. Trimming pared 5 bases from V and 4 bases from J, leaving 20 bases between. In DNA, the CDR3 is TGTGCCAGCAGCCCATCCGGGGGGGGAGCGACCACTGAAGCTTTCTTT. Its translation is CASSPSGGGATTEAFF.

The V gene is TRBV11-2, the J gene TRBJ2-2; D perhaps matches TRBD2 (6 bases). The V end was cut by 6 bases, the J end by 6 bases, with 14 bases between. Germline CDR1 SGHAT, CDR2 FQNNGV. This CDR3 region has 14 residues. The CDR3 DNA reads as TGTGCCAGCAGTAAGGGTCCGGGAGCCGGGGAGCTGTTTTTT. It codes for CASSKGPGAGELFF.

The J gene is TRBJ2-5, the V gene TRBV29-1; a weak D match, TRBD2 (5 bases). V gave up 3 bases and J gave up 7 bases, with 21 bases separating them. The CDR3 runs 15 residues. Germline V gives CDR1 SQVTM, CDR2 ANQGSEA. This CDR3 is CSVDAGRTPLRTQYF. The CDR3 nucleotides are TGCAGCGTTGACGCTGGACGGACTCCCTTGCGGACCCAGTACTTC. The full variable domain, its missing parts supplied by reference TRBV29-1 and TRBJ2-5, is SAVISQKPSRDICQRGTSLTIQCQVDSQVTMMFWYRQQPGQSLTLIATANQGSEATYESGFVIDKFPISRPNLTFSTLTVSNMSPEDSSIYLCSVDAGRTPLRTQYFGPGTRLLVL.

This chain's CDR3 is CSASSNNEQFF. The CDR3 DNA follows: TGCAGTGCTTCCTCAAATAATGAGCAGTTCTTC. The chain has TRBV20-1 and TRBJ2-1; D gene unclear. Trimming took off 5 bases at V and 7 bases at J, with 9 bases between the two ends. Looked up from germline, CDR1 is DFQATT and CDR2 is SNEGSKA (reference sequence). The CDR3 has 11 amino acids.

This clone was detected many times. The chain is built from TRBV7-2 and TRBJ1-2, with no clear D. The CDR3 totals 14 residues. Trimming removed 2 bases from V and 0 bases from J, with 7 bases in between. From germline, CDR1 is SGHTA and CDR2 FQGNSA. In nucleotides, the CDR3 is TGTGCCAGCAGCTTACACAGATCTAACTATGGCTACACCTTC. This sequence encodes CASSLHRSNYGYTF.

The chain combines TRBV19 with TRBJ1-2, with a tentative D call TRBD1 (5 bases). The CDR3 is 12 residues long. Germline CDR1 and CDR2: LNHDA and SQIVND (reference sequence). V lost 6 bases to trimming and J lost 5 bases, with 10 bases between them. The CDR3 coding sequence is TGTGCCAGTAGAGCTGGGGGATATGGCTACACCTTC. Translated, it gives CASRAGGYGYTF.

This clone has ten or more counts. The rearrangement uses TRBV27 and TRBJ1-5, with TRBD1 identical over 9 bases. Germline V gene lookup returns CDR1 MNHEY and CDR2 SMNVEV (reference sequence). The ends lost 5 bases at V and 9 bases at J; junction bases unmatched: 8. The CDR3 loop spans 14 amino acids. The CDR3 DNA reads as TGTGCCAGCAGTCCCGACAGGGGGACTCGGCCCCAGCATTTT. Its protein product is CASSPDRGTRPQHF.

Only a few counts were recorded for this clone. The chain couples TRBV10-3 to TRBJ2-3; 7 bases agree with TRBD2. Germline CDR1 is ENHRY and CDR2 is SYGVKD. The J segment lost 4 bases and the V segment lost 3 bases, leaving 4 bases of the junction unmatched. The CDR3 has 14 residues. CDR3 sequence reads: CAISEQRDADTQYF. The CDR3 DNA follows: TGTGCCATCAGTGAACAGCGGGACGCAGATACGCAGTATTTT.

DNA of the CDR3: TGTGCCAGCAGCGAACAGGGGGCTGGTCAGCCCCAGCATTTT. It translates to CASSEQGAGQPQHF. The rearrangement uses TRBV21-1 and TRBJ1-5; the table assigns TRBD1, which was not confirmed against the DNA. TRBV21-1 is a documented pseudogene. The CDR3 covers 14 residues.

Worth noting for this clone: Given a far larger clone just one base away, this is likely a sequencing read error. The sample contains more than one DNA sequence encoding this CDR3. CDR3 sequence reads: CASSPNDRGHYGYTF. The CDR3 DNA follows: TGTGCCAGCAGTCCCAACGACAGGGGACACTATGGCTACACTTTC. This chain uses TRBV28 with TRBJ1-2; 8 positions match TRBD1. The CDR3 is made up of 15 amino acids. The germline gives CDR1 MDHEN, CDR2 SYDVKM.

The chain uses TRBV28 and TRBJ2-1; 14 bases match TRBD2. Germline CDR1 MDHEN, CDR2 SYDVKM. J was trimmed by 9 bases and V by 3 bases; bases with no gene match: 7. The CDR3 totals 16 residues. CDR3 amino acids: CASSLPGTSGSFEQFF. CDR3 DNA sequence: TGTGCCAGCAGTTTGCCCGGGACTAGCGGGAGTTTTGAGCAGTTCTTC. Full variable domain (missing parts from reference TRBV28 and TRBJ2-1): DVKVTQSSRYLVKRTGEKVFLECVQDMDHENMFWYRQDPGLGLRLIYFSYDVKMKEKGDIPEGYSVSREKKERFSLILESASTNQTSMYLCASSLPGTSGSFEQFFGPGTRLTVL.

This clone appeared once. The CDR3 is CASSQEGFHGDDEQFF. CDR3 nucleotide sequence: TGTGCCAGCAGCCAAGAGGGATTCCACGGGGACGATGAGCAGTTCTTC. The V call is TRBV14, the J call TRBJ2-1, with D possibly called TRBD1 or TRBD2 (5 bases each). The CDR3 is 16 amino acids. The V and J ends lost 0 bases and 8 bases respectively, with 17 bases between them. Germline V lookup: CDR1 SGHDN, CDR2 FVKESK.

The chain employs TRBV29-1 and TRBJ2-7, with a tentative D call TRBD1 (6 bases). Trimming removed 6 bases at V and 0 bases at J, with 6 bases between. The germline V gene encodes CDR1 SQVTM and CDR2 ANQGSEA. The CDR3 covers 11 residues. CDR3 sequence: CSVGHSYEQYF. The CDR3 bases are TGCAGCGTGGGACACTCCTACGAGCAGTACTTC.

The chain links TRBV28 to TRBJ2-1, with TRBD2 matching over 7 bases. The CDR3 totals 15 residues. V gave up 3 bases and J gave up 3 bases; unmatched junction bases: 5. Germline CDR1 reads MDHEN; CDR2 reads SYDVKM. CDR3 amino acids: CASSLTGGGYNEQFF. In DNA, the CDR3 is TGTGCCAGCAGTTTGACGGGAGGAGGCTACAATGAGCAGTTCTTC.

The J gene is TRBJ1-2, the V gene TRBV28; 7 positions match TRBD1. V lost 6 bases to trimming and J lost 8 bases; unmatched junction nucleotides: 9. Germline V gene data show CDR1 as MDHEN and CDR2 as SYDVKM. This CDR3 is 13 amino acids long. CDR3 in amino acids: CASSPPGQFGYTF. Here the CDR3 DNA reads TGTGCCAGCAGCCCCCCGGGACAGTTCGGCTACACCTTC.

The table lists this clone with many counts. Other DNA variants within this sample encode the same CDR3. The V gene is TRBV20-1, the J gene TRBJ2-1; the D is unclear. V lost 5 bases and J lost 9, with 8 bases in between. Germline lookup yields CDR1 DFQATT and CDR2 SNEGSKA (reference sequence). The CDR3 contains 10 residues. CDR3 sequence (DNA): TGCAGTGCTTCTCTAGGTGAGCAGTTCTTC. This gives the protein CSASLGEQFF.

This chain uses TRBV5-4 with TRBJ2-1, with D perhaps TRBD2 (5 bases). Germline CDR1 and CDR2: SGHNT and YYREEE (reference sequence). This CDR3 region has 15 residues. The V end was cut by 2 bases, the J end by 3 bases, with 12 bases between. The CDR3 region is CASSLTSSNYNEQFF. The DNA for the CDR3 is TGTGCCAGCAGCTTAACTAGTTCCAACTACAATGAGCAGTTCTTC. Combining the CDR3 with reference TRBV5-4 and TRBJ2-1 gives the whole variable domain ETGVTQSPTHLIKTRGQQVTLRCSSQSGHNTVSWYQQALGQGPQFIFQYYREEENGRGNFPPRFSGLQFPNYSSELNVNALELDDSALYLCASSLTSSNYNEQFFGPGTRLTVL.

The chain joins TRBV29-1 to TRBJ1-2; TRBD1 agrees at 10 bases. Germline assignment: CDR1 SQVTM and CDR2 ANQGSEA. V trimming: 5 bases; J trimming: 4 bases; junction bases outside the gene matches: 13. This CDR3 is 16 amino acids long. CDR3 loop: CSVSWTGGEVTYGYTF. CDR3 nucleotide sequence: TGCAGCGTTTCTTGGACAGGGGGAGAGGTAACCTATGGCTACACCTTC.

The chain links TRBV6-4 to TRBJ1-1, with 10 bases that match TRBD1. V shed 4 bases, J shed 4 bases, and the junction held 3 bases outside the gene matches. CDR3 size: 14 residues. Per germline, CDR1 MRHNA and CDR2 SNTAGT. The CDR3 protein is CASSAGTGVTEAFF. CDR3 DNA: TGTGCCAGCAGTGCTGGGACAGGGGTCACTGAAGCTTTCTTT.

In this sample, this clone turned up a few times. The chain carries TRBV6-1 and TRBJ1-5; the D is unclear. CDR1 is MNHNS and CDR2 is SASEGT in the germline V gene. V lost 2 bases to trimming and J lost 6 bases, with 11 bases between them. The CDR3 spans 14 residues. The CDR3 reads CASSENGQVQPQHF. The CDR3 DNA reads TGTGCCAGCAGTGAAAATGGCCAAGTTCAGCCCCAGCATTTT.